This passage covers 27 T cell receptor beta chains from one sample sequenced in a study of glioma-infiltrating T cells (dated by TCRdb to the mid-2010s). The sample was run on an Illumina MiSeq. TCR alpha and beta CDR3 regions were amplified with the iRepertoire nested amplicon-rescue multiplex PCR (arm-PCR) platform from RNA. TCRdb ran its own pipeline on the public reads, namely fastp trimming at Q25 and MiXCR clone calling, and kept in-frame beta chains. CDR3 protein duplicates are merged, each entry listing the most common genes and DNA. The sample yields 300,000 to 400,000 distinct CDR3 sequences; 41% were counted once. The ten largest clones represent more than 10% of the sample. Material for sequencing was glioma tissue, nonneoplastic brain tissue, or PBMCs (not recorded which). All receptors derive from a human donor with low-grade glioma or glioblastoma, undergoing nonglioma brain surgery, or in good health (not recorded which).

This clonotype was seen a few times. The V and J genes are TRBV25-1 and TRBJ1-1; possibly TRBD1 for D (6 bases). The CDR3 is 11 amino acids. V shed 7 bases and J shed 10 bases, with 13 bases lying between them. CDR1 MGHDK and CDR2 SYGVNS come from the germline V gene. The CDR3 region has the DNA TGTGCCAGCAAACAGGGATTGGGAGCTTTCTTT. Protein: CASKQGLGAFF.

In regard to this clonotype: Given a much more abundant clone one base away, this may be a read error. The chain has TRBV20-1 and TRBJ2-3; TRBD1 is a possible D gene (6 bases). The CDR3 consists of 14 residues. Germline values: CDR1 DFQATT, CDR2 SNEGSKA (reference sequence). V was trimmed by 6 bases and J by 1 base, leaving 14 bases between them. CDR3 region: CSAVKDSGTDTQYF. The CDR3 nucleotides are TGCAGTGCCGTCAAGGACAGTGGCACAGATACGCAGTATTTT.

A note on this clonotype: A read error may explain this, as a much larger clone is one base away. The chain is built from TRBV27 and TRBJ2-1; 10 bases map to TRBD2. Germline V gene sequence: CDR1 MNHEY, CDR2 SMNVEV (reference sequence). There are 16 residues in the CDR3. Trimming removed 6 bases from V and 0 bases from J; junction bases left unmatched: 5. The CDR3 region has the DNA TGTGCCAGCAGACCCGGACTAGCGGCCTCCTACAATGAGCAGTTCTTC. Translated, it gives CASRPGLAASYNEQFF.

Remarks on this clonotype: With a much larger clone just one base away, this may be a read error. The conserved phenylalanine or tryptophan is not found at the CDR3 terminus, so this likely reflects a read error. The DNA of the CDR3 is TGTGCCAGCAGTTCCCCCCTGACAGCTGCTAGCTACGAGCAGTACATC. As protein: CASSSPLTAASYEQYI. V is TRBV27 and J is TRBJ2-7; a weak D match, TRBD1 (5 bases). V lost 4 bases to trimming and J lost 3 bases, with 19 bases between them. Germline V gene sequence: CDR1 MNHEY, CDR2 SMNVEV (reference sequence). CDR3 size: 16 residues.

In its sample, this clonotype was seen a few times. This chain connects TRBV7-9 to TRBJ2-7; 9 bases match TRBD1. J gave up 5 bases and V 5 bases, and 7 bases lay outside the gene matches. This CDR3 is 14 amino acids long. Germline V lookup: CDR1 SEHNR, CDR2 FQNEAQ (reference sequence). The CDR3, as DNA: TGTGCCAGCAGCCATCCGGACAGGGGTCACGAGCAGTACTTC. It translates to CASSHPDRGHEQYF.

This chain links TRBV12-3 or TRBV12-4 with TRBJ1-5; the D is unclear. Trimming cost V 3 bases and J 2 bases, with 8 bases left between them. The CDR3 sequence is 14 residues long. The CDR3 DNA reads as TGTGCCAGCAGTTTTGACGGCCGCAATCAGCCCCAGCATTTT. It encodes CASSFDGRNQPQHF.

The chain carries TRBV7-3 and TRBJ2-1; unclear D gene. Trimming took 7 bases from V and 2 from J, leaving 9 bases between them. Per germline, CDR1 SGHTA and CDR2 FQGTGA. The CDR3 sequence is 13 residues long. The CDR3 nucleotides are TGTGCCAGCACCACCGGGCCCTACAATGAGCAGTTCTTC. This encodes CASTTGPYNEQFF.

This clonotype was detected many times. The rearrangement uses TRBV27 and TRBJ2-7; 10 positions agree with TRBD2. Trimming removed 5 bases from V and 1 base from J; junction bases left unmatched: 8. Per the germline V gene, CDR1 is MNHEY and CDR2 is SMNVEV (reference sequence). The CDR3 runs to 16 residues. The CDR3 protein is CASSPLAGERSYEQYF. The DNA of the CDR3 is TGTGCCAGCAGTCCTCTAGCGGGAGAGAGATCCTACGAGCAGTACTTC.

This clonotype occurred many times. J is TRBJ2-7 and V is TRBV6-5; D is ambiguous. V lost 0 bases and J lost 2, with 5 bases in between. The CDR3 contains 13 residues. Germline V gene lookup returns CDR1 MNHEY and CDR2 SVGAGI. The CDR3 loop is CASSYSNTYEQYF. The CDR3, as DNA: TGTGCCAGCAGTTACTCGAATACCTACGAGCAGTACTTC.

Comments on this clonotype: A much larger clone lies one base from this, so it may be a read error. The chain is built from TRBV25-1 and TRBJ2-1, with D possibly being TRBD1 (5 bases). The CDR3 is 15 amino acids. Germline CDR1 reads MGHDK; CDR2 reads SYGVNS. The DNA for the CDR3 is TGTGCCGGCAGTGAATATCGCAGGGCCTACAATGAGCAGTTCTTC. Protein: CAGSEYRRAYNEQFF.

The rearrangement links TRBV29-1 to TRBJ2-1; D possibly uses TRBD1 or TRBD2 (5 bases each). V was shortened by 4 bases and J by 10 bases, with 11 bases between the two germline ends. Germline V CDR1 and CDR2: SQVTM, ANQGSEA. The CDR3 is made up of 11 amino acids. Written as DNA, the CDR3 is TGCAGCGTTGGAGAGGGGATAGAGCAGTTCTTC. It specifies CSVGEGIEQFF.

The V and J genes are TRBV4-3 and TRBJ2-2, with a possible D match to TRBD1 (5 bases). The germline gives CDR1 LGHNA, CDR2 YSLEER. The V and J ends lost 4 bases and 2 bases respectively, with 8 bases between them. The CDR3 is made up of 14 amino acids. The CDR3 here is CASSPQGNTGELFF. CDR3 in DNA: TGCGCCAGCAGCCCGCAGGGAAACACCGGGGAGCTGTTTTTT.

This clonotype was counted between two and nine times. V gene TRBV4-1 combines with J gene TRBJ2-5; D is uncertain. Germline lookup yields CDR1 MGHRA and CDR2 YSYEKL. The V end was cut by 1 base, the J end by 7 bases, with 7 bases between. The CDR3 runs 12 residues. CDR3 coding DNA: TGCGCCAGCAGCCAAGCACTTGGGACCCAGTACTTC. This gives the protein CASSQALGTQYF.

For this clonotype: One base away lies a much larger clone, so this may be a sequencing read error. The conserved phenylalanine or tryptophan normally closing the CDR3 is absent here, so this likely arose from a read error. V usage is TRBV25-1 and J usage is TRBJ2-5; D gene unclear. This CDR3 has 12 amino acids. Germline CDR1 reads MGHDK; CDR2 reads SYGVNS. V was cut by 2 bases and J by 6 bases, with 7 bases left in between. The CDR3 sequence is CASSEGWQTQYS. In DNA, the CDR3 is TGTGCCAGCAGTGAAGGATGGCAGACCCAGTACTCC.

The count of this clonotype is one. The CDR3 region has the DNA TGTGCCAGCAGCCACCCGGACGGGACCCCTTACCATGAGCAGTTCTTC. Translation gives CASSHPDGTPYHEQFF. The chain links TRBV4-2 to TRBJ2-1; D may correspond to TRBD1 or TRBD2 (5 bases each). Germline CDR1 is LGHNA and CDR2 is YNFKEQ. The CDR3 runs 16 residues. V lost 3 bases to trimming and J lost 8 bases, with 20 bases between them.

The chain combines TRBV27 with TRBJ2-1; D possibly corresponds to TRBD2 (5 bases). Trimming shortened V by 4 bases and J by 0 bases, and 16 bases separated the two germline ends. The CDR3 consists of 17 residues. The germline gives CDR1 MNHEY, CDR2 SMNVEV (reference sequence). The CDR3, as DNA: TGTGCCAGCAGTTCCAGGACGGCTAGCAGCTCCTACAATGAGCAGTTCTTC. Protein product: CASSSRTASSSYNEQFF.

V usage is TRBV19 and J usage is TRBJ1-1; D gene uncertain. CDR1 is LNHDA and CDR2 is SQIVND in the germline V gene (reference sequence). CDR3 length: 13 amino acids. Trimming shortened V by 5 bases and J by 14 bases, and 21 bases separated the two germline ends. The CDR3 protein is CASSAPREKREFF. CDR3 nucleotides: TGTGCCAGTAGTGCCCCCCGGGAGAAAAGAGAATTCTTT. The full variable domain, completed using reference TRBV19 and TRBJ1-1, is DGGITQSPKYLFRKEGQNVTLSCEQNLNHDAMYWYRQDPGQGLRLIYYSQIVNDFQKGDIAEGYSVSREKKESFPLTVTSAQKNPTAFYLCASSAPREKREFFGQGTRLTVV.

This clonotype occurred many times. The chain combines TRBV20-1 with TRBJ2-7, with 9 bases that match TRBD2. Germline assignment: CDR1 DFQATT and CDR2 SNEGSKA (reference sequence). The V and J ends lost 2 bases and 5 bases, in that order; junction bases with no gene match: 10. The CDR3 sequence is 15 residues long. CDR3 sequence (DNA): TGCAGTGCTAGATGGGCTAGCGGGAATCGGAACGAGCAGTACTTC. It codes for CSARWASGNRNEQYF.

This clonotype was seen repeatedly, ten times or more. The gene calls are TRBV28 and TRBJ1-3, with D uncertain. Trimming took off 4 bases at V and 2 bases at J, with 12 bases between the two ends. This CDR3 spans 15 amino acids. Germline CDR1 reads MDHEN; CDR2 reads SYDVKM. The CDR3 is CASSSLGMTGNTIYF. Written as DNA, the CDR3 is TGTGCCAGCAGTTCGCTTGGAATGACTGGAAACACCATATATTTT.

Regarding this clonotype: With a much larger clone just one base away, this may be a read error. V usage is TRBV6-2 or TRBV6-3 and J usage is TRBJ2-4; 8 bases map to TRBD2. Germline loops: CDR1 MNHEY, CDR2 SVGEGT. The CDR3 spans 14 residues. The CDR3 protein is CAGSYSISGRVQYF. CDR3 in DNA: TGTGCCGGCAGTTACTCAATCAGCGGGAGAGTTCAGTACTTC.

Comments on this clonotype: A much bigger clone sits one base away, suggesting this may be a read error. The V and J genes are TRBV27 and TRBJ2-5; no reliable D call. Germline CDR1 MNHEY, CDR2 SMNVEV (reference sequence). The CDR3 contains 15 residues. With 5 bases removed from V and 3 bases from J, the gap between germline ends came to 16 bases. The CDR3 DNA reads TGTGCCAGCAGTCCTATGACTGAAACAAAAGAGACCCAGTACTTC. It codes for CASSPMTETKETQYF.

This clonotype was seen ten or more times. The rearrangement uses TRBV27 and TRBJ2-7; D is undetermined. V lost 6 bases and J lost 3, with 6 bases in between. CDR1 is MNHEY, CDR2 SMNVEV, per germline (reference sequence). The length of the CDR3 is 11 residues. The CDR3 here is CASSRYYEQYF. CDR3 bases: TGTGCCAGCAGCCGTTACTACGAGCAGTACTTC.

The rearrangement uses TRBV11-2 and TRBJ2-7, with 7 positions matching TRBD2. CDR3 length: 15 amino acids. CDR1 and CDR2 (germline): SGHAT, FQNNGV. Germline trimming cut 2 bases from V and 5 bases from J; bases unmatched to any gene: 9. In DNA, the CDR3 is TGTGCCAGCAGCTTATCAAAGCGGGACTACGACGAGCAGTACTTC. It is translated as CASSLSKRDYDEQYF.

CDR3 amino acids: CASQTYEQFF. CDR3 DNA sequence: TGTGCCAGCCAGACCTATGAGCAGTTCTTC. The chain is built from TRBV2 and TRBJ2-1; no definite D call. Germline V gene sequence: CDR1 SNHLY, CDR2 FYNNEI. The germline V and J ends were trimmed by 8 bases and 8 bases, with 7 bases remaining between them. This CDR3 spans 10 amino acids.

V and J are TRBV20-1 and TRBJ2-3; 14 bases are a match to TRBD2. The CDR3 has 16 amino acids. Germline V gene lookup returns CDR1 DFQATT and CDR2 SNEGSKA (reference sequence). V lost 3 bases, J lost 3 bases, and 5 bases stayed unmatched. DNA of the CDR3: TGCAGTGCTAGTGGGGGACTAGCGGGAGCGACAGATACGCAGTATTTT. This encodes CSASGGLAGATDTQYF.

This chain links TRBV5-6 with TRBJ2-1; tentatively, D is TRBD1 (6 bases). V lost 4 bases and J 3 bases, leaving 11 bases between the germline ends. Germline lookup yields CDR1 SGHDT and CDR2 YYEEEE. The CDR3 is 14 residues long. In DNA, the CDR3 is TGTGCCAGCAGCCTAAACAGGGACTACAATGAGCAGTTCTTC. This encodes CASSLNRDYNEQFF.

The V and J genes are TRBV20-1 and TRBJ2-4, with 9 positions matching TRBD2. The CDR3 covers 17 residues. Germline V CDR1 and CDR2: DFQATT, SNEGSKA (reference sequence). The junction had 9 bases not matched to a gene; V was cut back by 3 bases and J by 0 bases. CDR3 nucleotide sequence: TGCAGTGCTAGGCCTACCGGACTAGCGATAGCCAAAAACATTCAGTACTTC. Amino acids: CSARPTGLAIAKNIQYF.